Each of the 14 T cell receptor beta chains below was sequenced from the same sample in a study of CD8 T cells in Susac syndrome. With random hexamers, reverse transcription was performed on about 0.45 to 1 ug of RNA. TCRdb reprocessed the immunoSEQ multiplex PCR reads via MiXCR and lists one record per CDR3 protein. The sample has under 200,000 distinct CDR3 sequences; roughly 94% are singletons. Sequenced: CD4+ T cells from PBMCs. These receptors originate from a human donor with Susac syndrome.

The J gene is TRBJ1-2, the V gene TRBV6-5; D is possibly TRBD1 (6 bases). Germline V gene sequence: CDR1 MNHEY, CDR2 SVGAGI. The V and J ends lost 4 bases and 0 bases respectively, with 24 bases between them. CDR3 size: 19 residues. The CDR3, as DNA: TGTGCCAGCAGTTCCCGGGGGGCCTCGAAATACTTTCCTAACTATGGCTACACCTTC. Residues: CASSSRGASKYFPNYGYTF.

The chain has TRBV7-3 and TRBJ2-3; 8 bases map to TRBD1. Germline V gene sequence: CDR1 SGHTA, CDR2 FQGTGA. The ends lost 4 bases at V and 2 bases at J; junction bases unmatched: 8. This CDR3 spans 16 amino acids. The CDR3 bases are TGTGCCAGCAGCTATACGCCGGACAGGGTCACAGATACGCAGTATTTT. Its protein product is CASSYTPDRVTDTQYF.

This clonotype appeared a single time. This CDR3 reads CASSYIRLSGIEQYF. As DNA, the CDR3 is TGTGCCAGCAGTTATATCAGACTCAGCGGAATCGAGCAGTACTTC. The chain has TRBV6-5 and TRBJ2-7; D perhaps matches TRBD2 (5 bases). The CDR3 has 15 residues. Germline CDR1 MNHEY, CDR2 SVGAGI. V lost 3 bases, J lost 6 bases, and 18 bases lay in between.

This chain uses TRBV6-4 with TRBJ2-6; D unresolved. The CDR3 extends over 18 amino acids. Germline CDR1 and CDR2: MRHNA and SNTAGT. Trimming removed 0 bases from V and 0 bases from J, with 12 bases in between. The CDR3 spells CASSDSGIGRSGANVLTF. DNA for the CDR3: TGTGCCAGCAGTGACTCCGGCATTGGTCGCTCTGGGGCCAACGTCCTGACTTTC.

The genes are TRBV3-1 and TRBJ2-7, with 13 bases that match TRBD2. Germline values: CDR1 LGHDT, CDR2 YNNKEL (reference sequence). This CDR3 has 18 residues. Germline trimming cut 4 bases from V and 2 bases from J; bases unmatched to any gene: 11. In nucleotides, the CDR3 is TGTGCCAGCAGCCCCCGGACTAGCGGGGGACTACCTACCTACGAGCAGTACTTC. It is translated as CASSPRTSGGLPTYEQYF.

This sequence joins TRBV2 and TRBJ2-5, with TRBD2 identical over 10 bases. The V gene's germline CDR1 is SNHLY and CDR2 FYNNEI. This CDR3 has 15 residues. With 4 bases clipped from V and 1 base from J, the junction kept 3 bases outside the gene matches. The DNA of the CDR3 is TGTGCCAGCAGTGCCGGGACTAGCGTCCAAGAGACCCAGTACTTC. Its protein product is CASSAGTSVQETQYF.

The rearrangement links TRBV27 to TRBJ1-2, with 7 bases fitting TRBD1. CDR1 MNHEY and CDR2 SMNVEV come from the germline V gene (reference sequence). This CDR3 spans 15 amino acids. V was pared by 4 bases and J by 7 bases, with 12 bases of the junction left unmatched. CDR3 region: CASSSLVAGGGGYTF. DNA for the CDR3: TGTGCCAGCAGTTCCCTCGTGGCAGGGGGAGGTGGCTACACCTTC.

The chain combines TRBV6-1 with TRBJ1-6; D not certain. Germline V gives CDR1 MNHNS, CDR2 SASEGT. The length of the CDR3 is 18 residues. V shed 6 bases and J shed 4 bases, with 22 bases lying between them. The CDR3 DNA follows: TGTGCCAGCAGCCCGGTAGCTGTAGGGTGGGGATATAATTCACCCCTCCACTTT. As protein: CASSPVAVGWGYNSPLHF.

The gene calls are TRBV30 and TRBJ1-1; D is perhaps TRBD1 (5 bases). Germline V gene lookup returns CDR1 GTSNPN and CDR2 SVGIG (reference sequence). The CDR3 length is 14 residues. Trimming removed 0 bases from V and 1 base from J, with 9 bases in between. CDR3 sequence: CAWSVRGQNTEAFF. For the CDR3, the DNA is TGTGCCTGGAGTGTACGGGGCCAGAACACTGAAGCTTTCTTT.

The gene calls are TRBV29-1 and TRBJ1-6; TRBD1 aligns across 10 bases. J gave up 13 bases and V 4 bases, and 7 bases lay outside the gene matches. The germline gives CDR1 SQVTM, CDR2 ANQGSEA. The CDR3 covers 13 residues. CDR3 in DNA: TGCAGCGTTGCGGACAGGGGGGGAGACCCCCTCCACTTT. It codes for CSVADRGGDPLHF.

This rearrangement joins TRBV10-3 to TRBJ2-1, with 10 bases lining up with TRBD2. The CDR3 extends over 16 amino acids. V was pared by 2 bases and J by 4 bases, with 5 bases of the junction left unmatched. Germline V gives CDR1 ENHRY, CDR2 SYGVKD. DNA of the CDR3: TGTGCCATCAGTGAGGGGCTAGCGGGGGATTACAATGAGCAGTTCTTC. Translated: CAISEGLAGDYNEQFF.

This chain uses TRBV3-1 with TRBJ1-1, with D possibly TRBD1 on 6 matching bases. This CDR3 has 15 amino acids. CDR1 and CDR2 from the germline V gene are LGHDT and YNNKEL (reference sequence). The V gene lost 5 bases and the J gene lost 4 bases, with 17 bases spanning the gap. The CDR3 region has the DNA TGTGCCAGCAGCTCAACGGGGGCCGGGGCCACTGAAGCTTTCTTT. Its protein is CASSSTGAGATEAFF. The whole variable domain, filled in from reference TRBV3-1 and TRBJ1-1, reads DTAVSQTPKYLVTQMGNDKSIKCEQNLGHDTMYWYKQDSKKFLKIMFSYNNKELIINETVPNRFSPKSPDKAHLNLHINSLELGDSAVYFCASSSTGAGATEAFFGQGTRLTVV.

This chain joins TRBV15 and TRBJ2-5; 9 nucleotides line up with TRBD1. Unmatched junction bases numbered 30, after V lost 2 bases and J lost 2 bases. This CDR3 has 24 amino acids. Germline V gene lookup returns CDR1 LNHNV and CDR2 YYDKDF (reference sequence). Here the CDR3 DNA reads TGTGCCACCAGCAGATCATCGGGTGCCCCTCCGCAAATTCATGACAGGGGGTTACAAGAGACCCAGTACTTC. Its translation: CATSRSSGAPPQIHDRGLQETQYF.

The rearrangement joins TRBV11-2 to TRBJ2-3; D is undetermined. V lost 5 bases, J lost 5 bases, and 14 bases lay in between. The CDR3 loop spans 14 amino acids. Germline V gene lookup returns CDR1 SGHAT and CDR2 FQNNGV. CDR3 residues: CASSHNRQEDTQYF. The CDR3 DNA follows: TGTGCCAGCAGCCATAATCGGCAGGAAGATACGCAGTATTTT.